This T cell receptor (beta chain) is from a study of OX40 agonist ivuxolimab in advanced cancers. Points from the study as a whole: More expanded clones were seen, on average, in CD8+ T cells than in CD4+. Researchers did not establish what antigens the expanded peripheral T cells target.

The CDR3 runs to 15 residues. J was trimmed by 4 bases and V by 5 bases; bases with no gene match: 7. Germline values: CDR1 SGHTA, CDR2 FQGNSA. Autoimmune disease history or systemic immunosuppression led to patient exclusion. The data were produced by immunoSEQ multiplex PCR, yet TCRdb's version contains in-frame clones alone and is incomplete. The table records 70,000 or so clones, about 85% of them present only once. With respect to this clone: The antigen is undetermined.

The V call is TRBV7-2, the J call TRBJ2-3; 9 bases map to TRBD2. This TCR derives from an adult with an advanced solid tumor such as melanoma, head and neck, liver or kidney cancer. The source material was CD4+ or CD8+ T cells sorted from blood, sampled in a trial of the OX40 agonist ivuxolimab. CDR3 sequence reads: CASSPVAGAPDTQYF. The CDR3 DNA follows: TGTGCCAGCAGCCCAGTAGCGGGAGCGCCAGATACGCAGTATTTT.